This T cell receptor beta chain derives from a study of shared clonotypes between healthy human individuals. Replicate PCRs from sorted subsets contained roughly 190 ng DNA, which is around 30,000 T cell genomes. Generated by immunoSEQ multiplex PCR, the TCRdb table keeps only in-frame clones and is missing some. The table has 1.6 million or so clones, 98% to 99% seen once. CDR1 is SGHNT, CDR2 YYREEE, per germline (reference sequence). V was pared by 0 bases and J by 0 bases, with 7 bases between. CDR3 length equals 16 residues. This chain uses TRBV5-4 with TRBJ2-6; TRBD2 might be the D (6 bases). The sample comprised naive CD4+ T cells sorted from blood. Subset specified: CD45RA+ positively selected. This sequence originates from a man aged 25-40 years in good health. Here the CDR3 reads CASSLVSGSGANVLTF. CDR3 DNA sequence: TGTGCCAGCAGCTTGGTTAGCGGCTCTGGGGCCAACGTCCTGACTTTC.